Detailed here is one TCR beta chain. Per germline, CDR1 MGHDK and CDR2 SYGVNS. The CDR3 is 16 amino acids. This entry belongs to a study of T cells expressing NK-cell markers. Study information: Source material for TCR beta repertoires consisted of sorted CD3+CD56+NKG2C+, CD3+CD56+NKG2C- and CD3+CD56-NKG2C+ T cells. HCMV serostatus: seven of eight sequenced donors positive, one negative.

TCRdb reanalyzed the 5' RACE reads, giving one entry per CDR3 protein sequence and no DNA. This repertoire includes 500,000 to 700,000 distinct CDR3 sequences. The TCR sequence derives from a man between 18 and 35 years old in good health. V gene TRBV25-1 combines with J gene TRBJ2-3; with no DNA, the TCRdb D assignment of TRBD1 cannot be verified. Sequencing was performed on blood T cells: a sorted CD56 or NKG2C T cell subset, CD4+ or CD8+ T cells, or bulk PBMC T cells (not recorded which). The CDR3 loop is CASSEWGGGRADTQYF. The variable domain in full, completed from reference TRBV25-1 and TRBJ2-3, reads EADIYQTPRYLVIGTGKKITLECSQTMGHDKMYWYQQDPGMELHLIHYSYGVNSTEKGDLSSESTVSRIRTEHFPLTLESARPSHTSQYLCASSEWGGGRADTQYFGPGTRLTVL.